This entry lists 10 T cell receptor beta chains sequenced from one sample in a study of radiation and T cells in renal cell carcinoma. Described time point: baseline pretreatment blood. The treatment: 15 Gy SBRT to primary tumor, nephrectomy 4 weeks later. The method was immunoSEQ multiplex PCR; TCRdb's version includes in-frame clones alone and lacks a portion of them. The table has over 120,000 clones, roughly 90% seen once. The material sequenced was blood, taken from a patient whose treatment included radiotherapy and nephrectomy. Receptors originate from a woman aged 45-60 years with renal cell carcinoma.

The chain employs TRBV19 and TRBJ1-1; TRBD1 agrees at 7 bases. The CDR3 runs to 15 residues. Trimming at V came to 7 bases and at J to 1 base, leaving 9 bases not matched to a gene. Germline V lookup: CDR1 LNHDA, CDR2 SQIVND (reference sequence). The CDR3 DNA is TGTGCCAGTAAAGGGGACAGCCGGGGGAACACTGAAGCTTTCTTT. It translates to CASKGDSRGNTEAFF.

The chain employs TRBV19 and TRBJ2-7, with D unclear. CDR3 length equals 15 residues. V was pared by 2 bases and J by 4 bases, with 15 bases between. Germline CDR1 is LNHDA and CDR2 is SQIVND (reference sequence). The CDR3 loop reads CASSIMALLGYEQYF. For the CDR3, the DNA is TGTGCCAGTAGTATAATGGCACTCCTCGGGTACGAGCAGTACTTC.

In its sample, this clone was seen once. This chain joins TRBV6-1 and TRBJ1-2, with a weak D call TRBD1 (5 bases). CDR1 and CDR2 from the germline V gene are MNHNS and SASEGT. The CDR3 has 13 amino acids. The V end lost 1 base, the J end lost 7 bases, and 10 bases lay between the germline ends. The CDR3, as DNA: TGTGCCAGCAGTGAAGGGGGGTACGGTGGCTACACCTTC. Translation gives CASSEGGYGGYTF.

The CDR3 DNA follows: TGTGCCACCAGCAGAGAACTCGGGCCTCCTAAGTATTTT. Translating gives CATSRELGPPKYF. This chain links TRBV15 with TRBJ1-3; the D is unclear. The germline V and J ends were trimmed by 0 bases and 16 bases, with 16 bases remaining between them. CDR3 size: 13 residues. CDR1 is LNHNV, CDR2 YYDKDF, per germline (reference sequence).

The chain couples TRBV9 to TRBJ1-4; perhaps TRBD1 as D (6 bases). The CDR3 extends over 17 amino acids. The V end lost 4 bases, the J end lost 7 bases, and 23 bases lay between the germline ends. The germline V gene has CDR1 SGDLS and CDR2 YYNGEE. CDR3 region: CASSQQGANPAAEKLFF. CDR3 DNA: TGTGCCAGCAGCCAACAGGGAGCGAACCCGGCCGCTGAAAAACTGTTTTTT. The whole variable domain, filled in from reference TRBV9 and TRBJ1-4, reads DSGVTQTPKHLITATGQRVTLRCSPRSGDLSVYWYQQSLDQGLQFLIQYYNGEERAKGNILERFSAQQFPDLHSELNLSSLELGDSALYFCASSQQGANPAAEKLFFGSGTQLSVL.

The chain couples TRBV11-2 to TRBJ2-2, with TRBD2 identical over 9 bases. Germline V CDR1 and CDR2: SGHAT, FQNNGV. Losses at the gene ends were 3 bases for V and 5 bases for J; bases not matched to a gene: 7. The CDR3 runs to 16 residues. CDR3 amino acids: CASSFASGAQTGELFF. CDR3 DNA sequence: TGTGCCAGCAGCTTTGCTAGCGGGGCCCAGACCGGGGAGCTGTTTTTT.

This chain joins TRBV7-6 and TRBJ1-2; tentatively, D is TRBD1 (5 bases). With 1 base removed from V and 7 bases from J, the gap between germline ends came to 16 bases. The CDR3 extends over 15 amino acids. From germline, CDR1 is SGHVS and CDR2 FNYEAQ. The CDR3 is CASSLGGGADGGYTF. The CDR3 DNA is TGTGCCAGCAGCTTAGGGGGAGGGGCGGACGGTGGCTACACCTTC. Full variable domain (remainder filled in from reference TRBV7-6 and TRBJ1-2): GAGVSQSPRYKVTKRGQDVALRCDPISGHVSLYWYRQALGQGPEFLTYFNYEAQQDKSGLPNDRFSAERPEGSISTLTIQRTEQRDSAMYRCASSLGGGADGGYTFGSGTRLTVV.

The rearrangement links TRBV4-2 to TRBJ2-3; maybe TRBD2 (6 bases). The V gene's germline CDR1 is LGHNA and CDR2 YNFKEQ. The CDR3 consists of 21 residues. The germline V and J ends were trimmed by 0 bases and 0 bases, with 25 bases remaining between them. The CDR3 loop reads CASSQDFAGTSAGTSTDTQYF. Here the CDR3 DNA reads TGTGCCAGCAGCCAAGATTTTGCAGGGACTTCGGCGGGGACCAGCACAGATACGCAGTATTTT.

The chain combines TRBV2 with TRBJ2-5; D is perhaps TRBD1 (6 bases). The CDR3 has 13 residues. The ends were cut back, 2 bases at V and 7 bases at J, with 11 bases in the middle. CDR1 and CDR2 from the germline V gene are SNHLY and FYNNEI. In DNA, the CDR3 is TGTGCCAGCAGTGAAACAGGGATCGGGACCCAGTACTTC. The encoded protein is CASSETGIGTQYF.

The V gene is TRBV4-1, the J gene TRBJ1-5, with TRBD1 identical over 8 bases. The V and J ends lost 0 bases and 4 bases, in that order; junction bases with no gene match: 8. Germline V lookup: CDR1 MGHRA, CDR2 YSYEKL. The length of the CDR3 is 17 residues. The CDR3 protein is CASSQDPGTGLNQPQHF. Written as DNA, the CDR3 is TGCGCCAGCAGCCAAGACCCCGGGACAGGTTTGAATCAGCCCCAGCATTTT.